Shown below are 28 T cell receptor beta chains from a single sample sequenced in a study of blood T cell repertoires in COVID-19. Measured with immunoSEQ multiplex PCR; TCRdb has only the in-frame clones, and not every one. The sample lists around 330,000 clones, 85% occurring once. Sequencing was done on a sample of PBMCs or T cells enriched from blood (not recorded which). These receptors all come from a woman under 40 who had been exposed to COVID-19.

The chain carries TRBV5-1 and TRBJ2-1; a possible D gene is TRBD2 (6 bases). The germline V and J ends were trimmed by 0 bases and 4 bases, with 11 bases remaining between them. Germline V CDR1 and CDR2: SGHRS, YFSETQ. This CDR3 comprises 15 residues. In DNA form, the CDR3 reads TGCGCCAGCAGCTTGGAAGGCGGGGCTTACAATGAGCAGTTCTTC. Translating it yields CASSLEGGAYNEQFF. Full variable domain (outside the CDR3, taken from reference TRBV5-1 and TRBJ2-1): KAGVTQTPRYLIKTRGQQVTLSCSPISGHRSVSWYQQTPGQGLQFLFEYFSETQRNKGNFPGRFSGRQFSNSRSEMNVSTLELGDSALYLCASSLEGGAYNEQFFGPGTRLTVL.

The V gene is TRBV24-1, the J gene TRBJ1-5; D gene uncertain. CDR3 size: 14 residues. V lost 9 bases, J lost 5 bases, and 16 bases lay in between. CDR1 KGHDR and CDR2 SFDVKD come from the germline V gene. The CDR3 reads CATQSAGRYQPQHF. Here the CDR3 DNA reads TGTGCCACCCAATCGGCAGGAAGGTATCAGCCCCAGCATTTT.

The gene calls are TRBV11-2 and TRBJ1-6; unclear D gene. The CDR3 consists of 16 residues. With 5 bases removed from V and 10 bases from J, the gap between germline ends came to 21 bases. CDR1 and CDR2 from the germline V gene are SGHAT and FQNNGV. CDR3 loop: CASSKGWRQLGSPLHF. The CDR3 coding sequence is TGTGCCAGCAGCAAGGGATGGAGGCAGCTAGGCTCACCCCTCCACTTT.

The V gene is TRBV6-6, the J gene TRBJ1-1; 8 nucleotides line up with TRBD1. V was clipped by 6 bases and J by 2 bases; unmatched bases: 8. The CDR3 is 15 amino acids. Germline V gene lookup returns CDR1 MNHNY and CDR2 SVGAGI (reference sequence). The chain's CDR3 is CASSSNTGGNTEAFF. CDR3 nucleotide sequence: TGTGCCAGCAGCTCCAACACAGGGGGAAACACTGAAGCTTTCTTT.

The chain joins TRBV27 to TRBJ1-2; 8 bases are a match to TRBD1. V lost 7 bases to trimming and J lost 4 bases; unmatched junction nucleotides: 8. Germline values: CDR1 MNHEY, CDR2 SMNVEV (reference sequence). CDR3 length: 14 amino acids. The CDR3 DNA follows: TGTGCCAGCAAAGACAGGGGAACCCTCTATGGCTACACCTTC. Residues: CASKDRGTLYGYTF.

This chain uses TRBV29-1 with TRBJ2-1; TRBD2 matches 7 bases. Germline CDR1 is SQVTM and CDR2 is ANQGSEA. CDR3 length equals 16 residues. Losses at the gene ends were 4 bases for V and 3 bases for J; bases not matched to a gene: 12. CDR3 DNA sequence: TGCAGCGTTGCAGGAAGCGCGGGAGTAGTCTACAATGAGCAGTTCTTC. Translating it yields CSVAGSAGVVYNEQFF.

CDR3 nucleotides: TGTGCCAGCAGCTTACAGGGAGAGACCCAGTACTTC. It is translated as CASSLQGETQYF. This sequence joins TRBV7-9 and TRBJ2-5, with D possibly TRBD1 on 5 matching bases. Germline assignment: CDR1 SEHNR and CDR2 FQNEAQ (reference sequence). The CDR3 is 12 amino acids. With 2 bases removed from V and 4 bases from J, the gap between germline ends came to 5 bases.

This sequence joins TRBV30 and TRBJ1-2; weak D call: TRBD1 (5 bases). The CDR3 spans 14 residues. V lost 1 base and J lost 8, with 17 bases in between. Germline loops: CDR1 GTSNPN, CDR2 SVGIG (reference sequence). CDR3: CAWSEGLGLRGYTF. Here the CDR3 DNA reads TGTGCCTGGAGTGAGGGACTTGGGCTGCGGGGCTACACCTTC.

This clone was counted between two and nine times. J is TRBJ2-3 and V is TRBV7-2; possible D gene TRBD2, 5 bases. The length of the CDR3 is 15 residues. Germline loops: CDR1 SGHTA, CDR2 FQGNSA. The V and J ends lost 5 bases and 2 bases respectively, with 14 bases between them. The CDR3 here is CASSPISVVTDTQYF. The CDR3 nucleotides read TGTGCCAGCAGCCCAATTAGCGTCGTCACAGATACGCAGTATTTT.

CDR3 bases: TGCGCCAGCAGCCATGATGTAGCGGGGTCCTACGAGCAGTACTTC. Its translation is CASSHDVAGSYEQYF. The rearrangement links TRBV4-1 to TRBJ2-7, with 8 bases fitting TRBD2. The CDR3 runs to 15 residues. Losses at the gene ends were 3 bases for V and 1 base for J; bases not matched to a gene: 5. CDR1 is MGHRA and CDR2 is YSYEKL in the germline V gene.

This chain joins TRBV28 and TRBJ2-6, with TRBD1 matching over 9 bases. The CDR3 consists of 15 residues. CDR1 MDHEN and CDR2 SYDVKM come from the germline V gene. V lost 4 bases, J lost 4 bases, and 2 bases stayed unmatched. This CDR3 is CASSYRGPGANVLTF. The CDR3 DNA follows: TGTGCCAGCAGTTACAGGGGGCCCGGGGCCAACGTCCTGACTTTC.

This chain links TRBV2 with TRBJ2-3; no definite D call. The CDR3 is 14 residues long. V was clipped by 0 bases and J by 4 bases, with 8 bases between them. Germline V gene data show CDR1 as SNHLY and CDR2 as FYNNEI. CDR3 sequence (DNA): TGTGCCAGCAGTGAAGCTCTAGAATCAGATACGCAGTATTTT. The encoded protein is CASSEALESDTQYF.

V is TRBV5-1 and J is TRBJ1-5; possibly TRBD1 for D (6 bases). V gave up 0 bases and J gave up 6 bases, with 19 bases separating them. Germline assignment: CDR1 SGHRS and CDR2 YFSETQ. The CDR3 contains 17 residues. CDR3 nucleotides: TGCGCCAGCAGCTTGGCCTCTAACAGGGCTCCAGGTCAGCCCCAGCATTTT. Protein: CASSLASNRAPGQPQHF. The variable domain in full, with the rest retrieved from reference TRBV5-1 and TRBJ1-5, is KAGVTQTPRYLIKTRGQQVTLSCSPISGHRSVSWYQQTPGQGLQFLFEYFSETQRNKGNFPGRFSGRQFSNSRSEMNVSTLELGDSALYLCASSLASNRAPGQPQHFGDGTRLSIL.

The V and J genes are TRBV4-3 and TRBJ1-5; TRBD1 aligns across 7 bases. The CDR3 has 14 amino acids. V lost 3 bases and J lost 5; bases outside the gene matches: 4. Per the germline V gene, CDR1 is LGHNA and CDR2 is YSLEER. The CDR3 sequence is CASSHLTGDQPQHF. In DNA, the CDR3 is TGCGCCAGCAGCCATCTAACAGGGGATCAGCCCCAGCATTTT.

This clone was recorded a few times. The chain carries TRBV25-1 and TRBJ1-3; D possibly corresponds to TRBD1 (5 bases). The germline gives CDR1 MGHDK, CDR2 SYGVNS. V lost 4 bases, J lost 0 bases, and 13 bases lay in between. This CDR3 region has 16 residues. The CDR3 DNA reads TGTGCCAGCAGTGTAGCAGGGCCTTACTCTGGAAACACCATATATTTT. Its protein is CASSVAGPYSGNTIYF.

The J gene is TRBJ2-7, the V gene TRBV5-1; 8 bases agree with TRBD2. Germline V gene lookup returns CDR1 SGHRS and CDR2 YFSETQ. The CDR3 consists of 16 residues. Trimming took 5 bases from V and 1 from J; bases not matched to a gene: 11. The CDR3 loop is CASRLSGTSFSYEQYF. The CDR3 DNA reads TGCGCCAGCAGACTTTCCGGGACTAGTTTTTCCTACGAGCAGTACTTC.

The table lists this clone with a few counts. The chain recombines TRBV7-2 with TRBJ2-2; a weak D match, TRBD1 (6 bases). The V end lost 6 bases, the J end lost 4 bases, and 12 bases lay between the germline ends. The CDR3 length is 14 residues. Germline CDR1 SGHTA, CDR2 FQGNSA. This CDR3 is CASSTDRITGELFF. The CDR3 DNA sequence: TGTGCCAGCAGTACGGACAGAATCACCGGGGAGCTGTTTTTT.

The chain joins TRBV5-4 to TRBJ2-7; TRBD2 matches at 8 bases. The CDR3 consists of 16 residues. The V and J ends lost 4 bases and 6 bases, in that order; junction bases with no gene match: 15. Germline CDR1 and CDR2: SGHNT and YYREEE (reference sequence). Here the CDR3 reads CASSPALSREASEQYF. CDR3 coding DNA: TGTGCCAGCAGCCCGGCTTTATCGCGGGAGGCAAGCGAGCAGTACTTC.

The J gene is TRBJ1-5, the V gene TRBV29-1; TRBD1 matches 8 bases. Losses at the gene ends were 5 bases for V and 2 bases for J; bases not matched to a gene: 5. The CDR3 sequence is 14 residues long. The germline gives CDR1 SQVTM, CDR2 ANQGSEA. This CDR3 reads CSVLDRAGNQPQHF. The CDR3 bases are TGCAGCGTTTTGGACAGGGCAGGCAATCAGCCCCAGCATTTT. Full variable domain (missing parts from reference TRBV29-1 and TRBJ1-5): SAVISQKPSRDICQRGTSLTIQCQVDSQVTMMFWYRQQPGQSLTLIATANQGSEATYESGFVIDKFPISRPNLTFSTLTVSNMSPEDSSIYLCSVLDRAGNQPQHFGDGTRLSIL.

CDR3: CASSEPTGELFF. DNA for the CDR3: TGCGCCAGCAGTGAGCCAACCGGGGAGCTGTTTTTT. The chain links TRBV10-1 to TRBJ2-2; D not certain. Germline values: CDR1 WNHNN, CDR2 SYGVQD (reference sequence). There are 12 residues in the CDR3. With 2 bases removed from V and 5 bases from J, the gap between germline ends came to 3 bases.

The chain uses TRBV10-3 and TRBJ2-2; TRBD2 aligns across 16 bases. The CDR3 length is 16 residues. The V and J ends lost 10 bases and 7 bases, in that order; junction bases with no gene match: 9. Germline V gene sequence: CDR1 ENHRY, CDR2 SYGVKD. The CDR3 protein is CATSGTSGRANGELFF. In DNA form, the CDR3 reads TGTGCCACCTCCGGGACTAGCGGGAGGGCCAACGGGGAGCTGTTTTTT.

The chain has TRBV3-1 (or the pseudogene TRBV3-2) and TRBJ2-7; D ambiguous. Trimming left V 1 base short and J 3 bases short, with 7 bases between. Looked up from germline, CDR1 is LGHDT and CDR2 is YNNKEL (reference sequence). The length of the CDR3 is 13 residues. The CDR3 DNA reads as TGTGCCAGCAGCCAAGTAGAACGCTACGAGCAGTACTTC. Its translation: CASSQVERYEQYF.

The chain combines TRBV7-2 with TRBJ2-5, with D tentatively TRBD2 (7 bases). This CDR3 region has 13 residues. V was cut by 2 bases and J by 7 bases, with 11 bases left in between. Per germline, CDR1 SGHTA and CDR2 FQGNSA. The CDR3 nucleotides are TGTGCCAGCAGCTTACAGGGGAGGGGGACCCAGTACTTC. Amino acids: CASSLQGRGTQYF.

The genes are TRBV7-8 and TRBJ1-1; no firm D call. The CDR3 totals 14 residues. Per germline, CDR1 SGHVS and CDR2 FQNEAQ. V was trimmed by 2 bases and J by 0 bases, leaving 7 bases between them. CDR3 amino acids: CASSLRRLNTEAFF. The CDR3 DNA follows: TGTGCCAGCAGCTTAAGGCGGCTGAACACTGAAGCTTTCTTT.

The J gene is TRBJ2-1, the V gene TRBV3-1 (or the pseudogene TRBV3-2); D remains ambiguous. CDR3 length equals 12 residues. The germline gives CDR1 LGHDT, CDR2 YNNKEL (reference sequence). The V end lost 2 bases, the J end lost 10 bases, and 9 bases lay between the germline ends. Here the CDR3 DNA reads TGTGCCAGCAGCCAAATGAGGAACGAGCAGTTCTTC. Amino acids: CASSQMRNEQFF.

This clone has a handful of counts. The rearrangement links TRBV12-3 or TRBV12-4 to TRBJ1-2, with 7 positions matching TRBD1. The trim removed 5 bases at V and 4 bases at J, leaving 4 bases unmatched. The CDR3 is made up of 13 amino acids. For the CDR3, the DNA is TGTGCCAGCAGTAGACAGGGAGGCTATGGCTACACCTTC. It encodes CASSRQGGYGYTF.

The chain combines TRBV5-5 with TRBJ1-2, with D maybe TRBD1 (5 bases). Germline V gene sequence: CDR1 SGHKS, CDR2 YYEKEE (reference sequence). The CDR3 covers 14 residues. V lost 2 bases, J lost 4 bases, and 12 bases lay in between. The CDR3 sequence is CASSFEGVGYGYTF. CDR3 nucleotides: TGTGCCAGCAGCTTTGAAGGGGTGGGCTATGGCTACACCTTC.

The chain combines TRBV7-3 with TRBJ2-5, with D perhaps matching TRBD2 (5 bases). Germline CDR1 is SGHTA and CDR2 is FQGTGA. Trimming removed 5 bases at V and 4 bases at J, with 14 bases between. The CDR3 has 14 amino acids. The CDR3 region is CASSPRGSGETQYF. In DNA, the CDR3 is TGTGCCAGCAGCCCCCGGGGTTCGGGAGAGACCCAGTACTTC.